This T cell receptor beta chain was profiled in a study of early T cells in non-severe SARS-CoV-2 infection. Study context: Sequencing used unsorted whole-blood bulk RNA, so chains lack pairing. Study outcomes and limitations: VDJdb-based matching was biased toward anti-spike CD8 responses and missed private and CD4 specificities.

Individual cDNA molecules received unique molecular identifiers during library preparation. TCRdb analysed the 5' RACE reads with MiXCR anew, one entry per CDR3 protein. The sample has 45,000 or so distinct CDR3 sequences; 5.5% to 7.5% are singletons. This clonotype was observed a handful of times. What it binds is unknown. V shed 1 base and J shed 2 bases, with 8 bases lying between them. The CDR3 is 14 residues long. CDR1 and CDR2 from the germline V gene are LGHNA and YSLEER. The gene calls are TRBV4-3 and TRBJ1-2; unclear D gene. Material for sequencing was whole blood. The origin of this receptor is an adult who was a healthcare worker with PCR-confirmed SARS-CoV-2 infection or an uninfected control (not recorded which). CDR3 region: CASSQVAGNYGYTF. The CDR3 bases are TGCGCCAGCAGCCAAGTTGCTGGGAACTATGGCTACACCTTC.